These 19 T cell receptor beta chains share one sample of origin, sequenced in a study of CD8+CD57+ T cells in acquired aplastic anemia (dated by TCRdb to 2017 to 2018). The patients picked for sequencing were ones in whom flow cytometry had shown an expansion of CD8+CD57+ cells. Reads for this sample came from an Illumina HiSeq 2000. Profiling of TCR beta VDJ combinations and CDR3 sequences used genomic DNA as the template. Using fastp trimming at Q25 and MiXCR clonotype assembly, TCRdb reanalyzed the public sequencing data and kept in-frame beta chains. Rows are combined by CDR3 protein, so each entry shows the most common genes and DNA. A total of some 160,000 distinct CDR3 sequences appear in this sample, over 40% of them only once. 3.2% of the sample is in the top ten clones. The sample taken for sequencing was sorted CD4+, CD8+, or CD8+CD57+ T cells (not recorded which) from PBMCs. These receptors all stem from a human donor with aplastic anemia.

This clonotype was observed at least ten times. The rearrangement links TRBV27 to TRBJ1-6; D is undetermined. V lost 1 base and J 12 bases, leaving 7 bases between the germline ends. CDR1 MNHEY and CDR2 SMNVEV come from the germline V gene (reference sequence). CDR3 length: 12 amino acids. As DNA, the CDR3 is TGTGCCAGCAGTTTATTTAACGGACCCCTCCACTTT. Its translation is CASSLFNGPLHF.

The CDR3 here is CASSLTQGSYEQYF. The CDR3 DNA follows: TGTGCCAGCAGCTTGACGCAGGGTAGCTACGAGCAGTACTTC. The rearrangement links TRBV5-6 to TRBJ2-7; possibly TRBD1 for D (5 bases). The CDR3 totals 14 residues. Germline values: CDR1 SGHDT, CDR2 YYEEEE. V was cut by 1 base and J by 3 bases, with 11 bases left in between.

This clonotype was recorded many times. The V and J genes are TRBV5-1 and TRBJ2-3; 10 bases line up with TRBD2. The CDR3 runs 18 residues. Germline CDR1 SGHRS, CDR2 YFSETQ. J lost 4 bases, V lost 0 bases, and 11 bases had no gene match. The CDR3 region is CASSLVASGSPGADTQYF. The CDR3 coding sequence is TGCGCCAGCAGCTTGGTGGCTAGCGGGAGCCCAGGGGCAGATACGCAGTATTTT.

This clonotype was counted many times. This chain uses TRBV6-1 with TRBJ2-7; no firm D call. CDR1 MNHNS and CDR2 SASEGT come from the germline V gene. Between the trimmed V and J ends, which lost 11 bases and 4 bases, there was a span of 9 bases. CDR3 length equals 10 residues. The DNA of the CDR3 is TGTGCCCTATTTCCTTACGAGCAGTACGTC. Amino acid sequence: CALFPYEQYV.

V gene TRBV11-1 combines with J gene TRBJ2-1, with 7 bases lining up with TRBD2. Germline assignment: CDR1 SGHAT and CDR2 FQDESV (reference sequence). The CDR3 is made up of 15 amino acids. The V segment lost 2 bases and the J segment 4 bases; nucleotides outside the gene matches: 5. This chain's CDR3 is CASSLSSGTYNEQFF. CDR3 coding DNA: TGTGCCAGCAGCTTAAGCAGCGGGACTTACAATGAGCAGTTCTTC. Full variable domain (missing parts from reference TRBV11-1 and TRBJ2-1): EAEVAQSPRYKITEKSQAVAFWCDPISGHATLYWYRQILGQGPELLVQFQDESVVDDSQLPKDRFSAERLKGVDSTLKIQPAELGDSAMYLCASSLSSGTYNEQFFGPGTRLTVL.

As to this clonotype: A read error is possible here, since a much larger clone lies one base away. J is TRBJ2-3 and V is TRBV6-2 or TRBV6-3; D remains unclear. CDR1 is MNHEY and CDR2 is SVGEGT in the germline V gene. There are 14 residues in the CDR3. The CDR3 reads CACSYSMVTDTQYF. Written as DNA, the CDR3 is TGTGCCTGCAGTTACTCGATGGTCACAGATACGCAGTATTTT.

This clonotype was seen at least ten times. J is TRBJ1-6 and V is TRBV20-1; 9 nucleotides match TRBD1. CDR3 length: 13 residues. With 6 bases clipped from V and 5 bases from J, the junction kept 2 bases outside the gene matches. The germline V gene encodes CDR1 DFQATT and CDR2 SNEGSKA (reference sequence). The CDR3 DNA follows: TGCAGTGCAAGGACAGGGGATAATTCACCCCTCCACTTT. It codes for CSARTGDNSPLHF.

This clonotype was counted only a few times. The CDR3 sequence is CSVGLANYGYTF. The CDR3, as DNA: TGCAGCGTCGGATTGGCTAACTATGGCTACACCTTC. The J gene is TRBJ1-2, the V gene TRBV29-1; no reliable D call. The CDR3 loop spans 12 amino acids. Germline-derived CDR1 and CDR2 are SQVTM and ANQGSEA. Trimming removed 6 bases at V and 0 bases at J, with 8 bases between.

The chain couples TRBV12-3 or TRBV12-4 to TRBJ2-1, with 7 bases lining up with TRBD2. This CDR3 is built from 15 residues. Losses at the gene ends were 7 bases for V and 5 bases for J; bases not matched to a gene: 11. CDR3 amino acids: CASTPGRGWNNEQFF. As DNA, the CDR3 is TGTGCCAGCACCCCAGGGAGGGGATGGAACAATGAGCAGTTCTTC.

The chain has TRBV11-1 and TRBJ1-1; 7 nucleotides align to TRBD1. Germline CDR1 reads SGHAT; CDR2 reads FQDESV (reference sequence). This CDR3 comprises 13 residues. Trimming removed 5 bases from V and 6 bases from J; junction bases left unmatched: 6. The CDR3 protein is CASSQTGFPEAFF. The CDR3 bases are TGTGCCAGCAGCCAGACAGGGTTTCCTGAAGCTTTCTTT.

A remark on this clonotype: At one end the junction does not follow the germline gene, possibly because of a read error. The chain combines TRBV12-3 or TRBV12-4 with TRBJ1-3; 9 positions agree with TRBD1. This CDR3 region has 15 residues. DNA for the CDR3: TGTGCCCGCAGGGGCGGGACAGGGACGGGAAACACCATATATTTT. It yields the protein CARRGGTGTGNTIYF.

The chain recombines TRBV2 with TRBJ1-4, with no clear D. Between the trimmed V and J ends, which lost 4 bases and 13 bases, there was a span of 10 bases. The length of the CDR3 is 11 residues. Germline CDR1 SNHLY, CDR2 FYNNEI. As DNA, the CDR3 is TGTGCCAGCAGTGTCGGTGCTGGACTGTTTTTT. Amino acids: CASSVGAGLFF.

The V and J genes are TRBV2 and TRBJ1-1; D might be TRBD1 (5 bases). CDR1 and CDR2 (germline): SNHLY, FYNNEI. V was cut by 8 bases and J by 0 bases, with 10 bases left in between. This CDR3 has 13 amino acids. The DNA of the CDR3 is TGTGCCAGCGGAGGGACGGTGAACACTGAAGCTTTCTTT. Its translation is CASGGTVNTEAFF.

This clonotype is deemed medium-sized (0.01 to 0.1%). This CDR3 reads CASREQGSGEAFF. Written as DNA, the CDR3 is TGTGCCAGTAGGGAACAGGGCTCTGGGGAAGCTTTCTTT. This chain joins TRBV19 and TRBJ1-1; D perhaps matches TRBD1 (6 bases). Germline V gene lookup returns CDR1 LNHDA and CDR2 SQIVND (reference sequence). Between the trimmed V and J ends, which lost 6 bases and 8 bases, there was a span of 16 bases. The CDR3 is 13 amino acids.

This clonotype was counted only a few times. The chain links TRBV5-1 to TRBJ1-1; perhaps TRBD1 as D (5 bases). The CDR3 spans 16 residues. CDR1 SGHRS and CDR2 YFSETQ come from the germline V gene. V lost 0 bases and J lost 4, with 16 bases in between. CDR3 in DNA: TGCGCCAGCAGCTTGGCCCCGACAAGGGGAAGCACTGAAGCTTTCTTT. Its translation is CASSLAPTRGSTEAFF.

About this clonotype: This may come from a read error, since a much larger clone is one base off. V gene TRBV12-3 or TRBV12-4 combines with J gene TRBJ1-3; no reliable D call. The CDR3 runs to 14 residues. CDR3: CASTIGGSGNTMYF. The CDR3 DNA sequence: TGTGCCAGCACCATTGGAGGGTCTGGAAACACCATGTATTTT.

The rearrangement joins TRBV4-1 to TRBJ2-6; the D is unclear. The germline CDR1 and CDR2 sequences are MGHRA and YSYEKL. This CDR3 is built from 17 residues. With 0 bases removed from V and 0 bases from J, the gap between germline ends came to 9 bases. CDR3 in DNA: TGCGCCAGCAGCCAAGATGTCCAGGTCTCTGGGGCCAACGTCCTGACTTTC. Protein product: CASSQDVQVSGANVLTF.

This chain links TRBV4-2 with TRBJ2-5, with 11 nucleotides matching TRBD2. Trimming at V came to 4 bases and at J to 3 bases, leaving 16 bases not matched to a gene. The CDR3 spans 19 residues. CDR1 and CDR2 (germline): LGHNA, YNFKEQ. CDR3 coding DNA: TGTGCCAGCAGCCGGACCGACTTTAGCGGGAGGGTAAGAGAAGAGACCCAGTACTTC. As protein: CASSRTDFSGRVREETQYF.

The gene calls are TRBV7-8 and TRBJ1-6; D gene unclear. The V gene lost 5 bases and the J gene lost 8 bases, with 13 bases spanning the gap. Germline V gene sequence: CDR1 SGHVS, CDR2 FQNEAQ. This CDR3 spans 14 amino acids. CDR3 sequence: CASSETEVDSPLHF. CDR3 DNA: TGTGCCAGCAGCGAAACAGAAGTGGATTCACCCCTCCACTTT.